The 12 T cell receptor beta chains below all came from one sample that was sequenced in a study of blood T cell repertoires in COVID-19. Using immunoSEQ multiplex PCR, the repertoire was profiled, and TCRdb retains in-frame clones only, with some absent. This table has 130,000 to 150,000 clones, 80% appearing once. The sample consisted of peripheral blood. The receptors were gathered from a man aged 65 to 85 who had recovered from COVID-19.

V and J are TRBV7-9 and TRBJ1-1, with D possibly being TRBD1 (6 bases). Germline CDR1 SEHNR, CDR2 FQNEAQ (reference sequence). V was clipped by 5 bases and J by 1 base, with 17 bases between them. This CDR3 has 16 residues. In DNA, the CDR3 is TGTGCCAGCAGCCACCTCCCGGGACAACCGAACACTGAAGCTTTCTTT. Residues: CASSHLPGQPNTEAFF.

The chain couples TRBV9 to TRBJ2-5, with 7 bases lining up with TRBD2. Per germline, CDR1 SGDLS and CDR2 YYNGEE. Trimming at V came to 4 bases and at J to 7 bases, leaving 13 bases not matched to a gene. The CDR3 is 15 amino acids. CDR3 nucleotide sequence: TGTGCCAGCAGCCTAACCGGGACTACCGGGGGGACCCAGTACTTC. Translation gives CASSLTGTTGGTQYF.

The CDR3 coding sequence is TGTGCCAGCAGCGTAGGGACAGGGGGGGAAAAACTGTTTTTT. This codes for CASSVGTGGEKLFF. The gene calls are TRBV9 and TRBJ1-4; TRBD1 aligns across 10 bases. The CDR3 length is 14 residues. The germline CDR1 and CDR2 sequences are SGDLS and YYNGEE. The V and J ends lost 0 bases and 8 bases, in that order; junction bases with no gene match: 1.

J is TRBJ1-2 and V is TRBV7-2; 9 nucleotides match TRBD1. The CDR3 covers 17 residues. Looked up from germline, CDR1 is SGHTA and CDR2 is FQGNSA. J was trimmed by 4 bases and V by 1 base; bases with no gene match: 10. The CDR3 sequence: CASSLDETGGRSYGYTF. CDR3 sequence (DNA): TGTGCCAGCAGCTTAGATGAGACAGGGGGTCGTAGCTATGGCTACACCTTC.

The chain combines TRBV19 with TRBJ2-3, with 10 bases lining up with TRBD2. With V trimmed by 3 bases and J by 1 base, 7 bases remained unmatched. Germline CDR1 LNHDA, CDR2 SQIVND (reference sequence). The CDR3 spans 17 residues. The CDR3 coding sequence is TGTGCCAGTAGTATTCGTTTAGGGACTAGCGGCACAGATACGCAGTATTTT. Translation: CASSIRLGTSGTDTQYF.

This rearrangement joins TRBV5-1 to TRBJ1-6; TRBD1 is a possible D gene (6 bases). CDR1 SGHRS and CDR2 YFSETQ come from the germline V gene. CDR3 length: 15 amino acids. V lost 0 bases to trimming and J lost 6 bases, with 10 bases between them. CDR3 nucleotides: TGCGCCAGCAGCTTGGAAGGGGGACCTAATTCACCCCTCCACTTT. This gives the protein CASSLEGGPNSPLHF.

The chain has TRBV19 and TRBJ1-4; no definite D call. The ends were cut back, 1 base at V and 2 bases at J, with 8 bases in the middle. The CDR3 is made up of 15 amino acids. CDR1 is LNHDA, CDR2 SQIVND, per germline (reference sequence). CDR3 in amino acids: CASSIVAGTNEKLFF. The CDR3 coding sequence is TGTGCCAGTAGTATAGTGGCGGGGACTAATGAAAAACTGTTTTTT. Full variable domain (rest looked up from reference TRBV19 and TRBJ1-4): DGGITQSPKYLFRKEGQNVTLSCEQNLNHDAMYWYRQDPGQGLRLIYYSQIVNDFQKGDIAEGYSVSREKKESFPLTVTSAQKNPTAFYLCASSIVAGTNEKLFFGSGTQLSVL.

This clone was seen just once. This chain joins TRBV21-1 and TRBJ2-1; the table's D call, TRBD2, was not checked against the DNA. TRBV21-1 represents a pseudogene. There are 15 residues in the CDR3. CDR3 in DNA: TGTGCCAGCAGCAAGAAGGGACTTGCATACAATGAGCAGTTCTTC. As protein: CASSKKGLAYNEQFF.

The V call is TRBV19, the J call TRBJ2-5, with TRBD2 identical over 11 bases. Germline values: CDR1 LNHDA, CDR2 SQIVND (reference sequence). V lost 7 bases and J lost 0; bases outside the gene matches: 10. The CDR3 covers 17 residues. CDR3 protein: CASKSGTSGLYQETQYF. CDR3 sequence (DNA): TGTGCCAGTAAGTCCGGGACTAGCGGATTGTACCAAGAGACCCAGTACTTC. The complete variable domain, with remaining parts taken from reference TRBV19 and TRBJ2-5, reads DGGITQSPKYLFRKEGQNVTLSCEQNLNHDAMYWYRQDPGQGLRLIYYSQIVNDFQKGDIAEGYSVSREKKESFPLTVTSAQKNPTAFYLCASKSGTSGLYQETQYFGPGTRLLVL.

The rearrangement links TRBV19 to TRBJ2-7; 7 bases agree with TRBD2. After removal of 4 bases from V and 3 bases from J, the junction contained 6 bases not matched to a gene. The CDR3 covers 14 residues. Germline assignment: CDR1 LNHDA and CDR2 SQIVND (reference sequence). CDR3 residues: CASSTEAGLYEQYF. In DNA form, the CDR3 reads TGTGCCAGTAGTACTGAAGCGGGACTCTACGAGCAGTACTTC.

The chain couples TRBV5-4 to TRBJ2-3; possibly TRBD2 for D (6 bases). The CDR3 spans 14 residues. Germline V gives CDR1 SGHNT, CDR2 YYREEE (reference sequence). Trimming shortened V by 4 bases and J by 6 bases, and 15 bases separated the two germline ends. CDR3 region: CASSRMTSLDTQYF. The CDR3 bases are TGTGCCAGCAGCCGAATGACTAGTCTCGATACGCAGTATTTT.

The genes are TRBV15 and TRBJ2-5, with D perhaps matching TRBD2 (6 bases). V shed 0 bases and J shed 3 bases, with 8 bases lying between them. The CDR3 is made up of 14 amino acids. The V gene's germline CDR1 is LNHNV and CDR2 YYDKDF (reference sequence). The CDR3 bases are TGTGCCACCAGCAGAGATAGGGAGGAAGAGACCCAGTACTTC. Its translation: CATSRDREEETQYF. The variable domain in full, with the rest retrieved from reference TRBV15 and TRBJ2-5, is DAMVIQNPRYQVTQFGKPVTLSCSQTLNHNVMYWYQQKSSQAPKLLFHYYDKDFNNEADTPDNFQSRRPNTSFCFLDIRSPGLGDTAMYLCATSRDREEETQYFGPGTRLLVL.